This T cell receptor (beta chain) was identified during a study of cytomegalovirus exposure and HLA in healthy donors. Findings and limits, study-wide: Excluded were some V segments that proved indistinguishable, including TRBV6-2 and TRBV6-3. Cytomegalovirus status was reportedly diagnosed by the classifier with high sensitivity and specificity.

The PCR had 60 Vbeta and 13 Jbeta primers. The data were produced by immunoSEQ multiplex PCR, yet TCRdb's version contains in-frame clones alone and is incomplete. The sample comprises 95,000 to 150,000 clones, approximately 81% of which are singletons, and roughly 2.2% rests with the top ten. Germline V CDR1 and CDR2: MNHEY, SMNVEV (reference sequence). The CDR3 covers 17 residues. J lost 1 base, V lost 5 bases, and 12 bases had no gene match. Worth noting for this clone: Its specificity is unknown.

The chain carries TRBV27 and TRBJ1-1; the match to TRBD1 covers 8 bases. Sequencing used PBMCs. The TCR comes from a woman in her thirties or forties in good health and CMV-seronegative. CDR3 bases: TGTGCCAGCAGTATCCACGCGGACAGGGTGCCGAACACTGAAGCTTTCTTT. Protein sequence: CASSIHADRVPNTEAFF.